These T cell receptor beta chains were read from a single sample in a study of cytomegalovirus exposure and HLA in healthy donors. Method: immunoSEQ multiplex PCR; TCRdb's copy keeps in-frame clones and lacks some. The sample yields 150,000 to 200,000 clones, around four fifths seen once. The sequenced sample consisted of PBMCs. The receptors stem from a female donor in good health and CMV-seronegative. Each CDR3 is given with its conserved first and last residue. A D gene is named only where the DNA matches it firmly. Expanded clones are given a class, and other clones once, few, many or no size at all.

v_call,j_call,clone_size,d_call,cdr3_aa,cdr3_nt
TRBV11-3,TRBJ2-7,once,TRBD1,CASSPRDSVSEQYF,TGTGCCAGCAGTCCCCGGGACAGCGTTTCCGAGCAGTACTTC
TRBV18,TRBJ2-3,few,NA,CASSPPSGVNTDTQYF,TGTGCCAGCTCACCACCTTCCGGGGTTAATACAGATACGCAGTATTTT
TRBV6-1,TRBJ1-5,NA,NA,CASRKQQVSNQPQHF,TGTGCCAGCAGGAAACAACAGGTTAGCAATCAGCCCCAGCATTTT
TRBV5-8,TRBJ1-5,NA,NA,CASSYQGQSQPQHF,TGTGCCAGCAGCTACCAGGGGCAAAGTCAGCCCCAGCATTTT
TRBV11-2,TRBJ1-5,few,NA,CASSRDGGSQPQHF,TGTGCCAGCAGCCGTGACGGGGGGAGTCAGCCCCAGCATTTT
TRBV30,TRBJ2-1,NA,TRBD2,CAWISGGAAGNEQFF,TGTGCCTGGATTAGCGGGGGGGCAGCCGGCAATGAGCAGTTCTTC
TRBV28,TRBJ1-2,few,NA,CASSPGGGGPISYGYTF,TGTGCCAGCAGTCCGGGAGGGGGGGGACCGATTTCCTATGGCTACACCTTC
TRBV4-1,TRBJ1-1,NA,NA,CASSHINTEAFF,TGCGCCAGCAGCCACATCAACACTGAAGCTTTCTTT
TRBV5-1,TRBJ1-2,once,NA,CASSLGGGAYGYTF,TGCGCCAGCAGCTTGGGCGGGGGGGCCTATGGCTACACCTTC
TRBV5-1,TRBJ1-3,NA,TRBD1,CASSLQSGQGARGNTIYF,TGCGCCAGCAGCTTGCAATCAGGACAGGGGGCGCGTGGAAACACCATATATTTT
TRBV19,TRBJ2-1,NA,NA,CASNGGNEQFF,TGTGCCAGTAACGGGGGTAATGAGCAGTTCTTC
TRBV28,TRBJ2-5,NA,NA,CASRVPSGAGEETQYF,TGTGCCAGCAGGGTCCCTTCGGGGGCGGGAGAAGAGACCCAGTACTTC
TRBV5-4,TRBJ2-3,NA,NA,CASSLSSGASTDTQYF,TGTGCCAGCAGCTTGTCGTCAGGGGCGTCCACAGATACGCAGTATTTT
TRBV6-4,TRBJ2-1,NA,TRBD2,CASSDSSGYNEQFF,TGTGCCAGCAGTGACAGTAGCGGGTACAATGAGCAGTTCTTC
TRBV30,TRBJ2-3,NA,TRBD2,CAWSGTSGYTDTQYF,TGTGCCTGGAGTGGGACTAGCGGCTACACAGATACGCAGTATTTT
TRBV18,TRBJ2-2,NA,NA,CASSPPVAGELFF,TGTGCCAGCTCACCACCGGTAGCCGGGGAGCTGTTTTTT
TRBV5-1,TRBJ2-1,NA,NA,CASSMGAGLSDEQFF,TGCGCCAGCAGCATGGGGGCAGGACTTTCGGATGAGCAGTTCTTC
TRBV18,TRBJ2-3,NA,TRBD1,CASSPRQGANTDTQYF,TGTGCCAGCTCACCCCGCCAGGGGGCGAACACAGATACGCAGTATTTT
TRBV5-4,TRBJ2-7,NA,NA,CASSSGRGSREQYF,TGTGCCAGCAGTTCGGGCAGGGGCTCACGGGAGCAGTACTTC
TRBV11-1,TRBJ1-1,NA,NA,CASSFGQATEAFF,TGTGCCAGCAGCTTTGGGCAGGCCACTGAAGCTTTCTTT
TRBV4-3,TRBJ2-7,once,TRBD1,CASSQDWTGGNPQYF,TGCGCCAGCAGCCAAGATTGGACAGGGGGCAACCCGCAGTACTTC
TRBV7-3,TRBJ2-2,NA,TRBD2,CASSPAGLAGSGELFF,TGTGCCAGCAGCCCAGCTGGACTAGCGGGATCCGGGGAGCTGTTTTTT
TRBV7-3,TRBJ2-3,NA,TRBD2,CASSLARGGATDTQYF,TGTGCCAGCAGCTTAGCCCGGGGGGGAGCGACAGATACGCAGTATTTT
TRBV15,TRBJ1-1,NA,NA,CATSREIQNTEAFF,TGTGCCACCAGCAGGGAGATACAGAACACTGAAGCTTTCTTT
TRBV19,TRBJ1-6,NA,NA,CASSIVRSDSPLHF,TGTGCCAGTAGTATAGTACGGAGTGATTCACCCCTCCACTTT
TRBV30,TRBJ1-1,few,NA,CAWRIANTEAFF,TGTGCCTGGAGAATAGCGAACACTGAAGCTTTCTTT
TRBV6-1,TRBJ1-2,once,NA,CASSEDPGPWYGYTF,TGTGCCAGCAGTGAAGACCCAGGGCCTTGGTATGGCTACACCTTC
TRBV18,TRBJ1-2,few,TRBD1,CASSPRDRGYGYTF,TGTGCCAGCTCACCTCGGGACAGAGGCTATGGCTACACCTTC
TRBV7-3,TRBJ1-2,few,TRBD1,CASSPDRGENGYTF,TGTGCCAGCAGCCCGGACAGGGGGGAAAATGGCTACACCTTC
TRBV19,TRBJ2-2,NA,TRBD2,CASSSPGLTNTGELFF,TGTGCCAGTAGTTCACCGGGACTAACGAACACCGGGGAGCTGTTTTTT
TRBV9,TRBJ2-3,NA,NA,CASSVGRVGGTDTQYF,TGTGCCAGCAGCGTGGGAAGGGTAGGGGGCACAGATACGCAGTATTTT